This TCR beta chain originates from a study of cytomegalovirus exposure and HLA in healthy donors (dated by TCRdb to the late 2010s). About the full investigation: According to an earlier analysis of a few hundred of the donors, about 179 million T cells yielded approximately 120 million unique TCR beta sequences and less than 300 Gb of sequence data. Because of strong linkage in the cohort, five DR-DQ haplotypes were treated as single units for association and clustering. A later analysis re-analyzed previously published TCR beta repertoires from approximately 670 donors and added high-resolution HLA genotyping to study TCR occurrence patterns. Class I and class II HLA loci were covered by the typing at four-digit resolution. To decide whether each TCR beta V gene segment behaved as functional or pseudogenic, an earlier analysis of several hundred of the donors relied on high-throughput TCR beta sequencing. The later analysis used no new phenotypic data to find candidate immune exposures, relying instead on TCR beta sequences and their occurrence across donors. Around 320 gigabases of sequencing data and around 87 million unique TCR sequences were included in an early release covering 500 to 750 HLA-typed donors. The study combined high-throughput TCR immunosequencing, statistical association of individual TCRs with disease status, and machine learning to predict cytomegalovirus infection status. Of the roughly 400 genotyped donors, 75% to 85% were placed in the genetic ancestry cluster associated with self-reported Caucasian donors. The aim of the study was to test whether cataloging public T cell receptors could identify signatures of past pathogen exposure. Every discovery cohort repertoire had been produced on one sequencing platform. Using immunosequencing, the study profiled T cell repertoires from around 670 subjects and related those repertoires to cytomegalovirus serostatus. On average, around 200,000 unique TCR beta nucleotide sequences were sequenced per donor among some 420 genotyped donors of the cohort, with 15% to 20% of those sequences being non-productive. The number of donors typed differed by locus, with about 629-640 for A, B, C, DRB1 and DQB1, roughly 550 for DQA1, some 570 for DPA1, and about 450 for DPB1. Donor age, sex, ethnicity and CMV serostatus were compiled together with the repertoire data. In a later genetic analysis, genome-wide SNP genotypes for about 55% of the roughly 670 donors were used, and that subset was treated as a discovery cohort. Besides the first cohort of around 700 subjects, a separate validation cohort made up of 120 different subjects was used. The paper's findings and limits, for the study overall: The 87-base-pair reads could not distinguish some IMGT-functional V segments, including TRBV6-2 and TRBV6-3, so those segments were excluded. A later analysis found that most CMV-associated TCR beta chains appeared HLA-restricted, with HLA associations seemingly driven largely by CMV exposure. In vitro tests confirmed that three of the cytomegalovirus-associated TCR beta chains recognize cytomegalovirus antigens. A later genetic analysis associated a missense DCLRE1C variant with V-gene and J-gene trimming of TCR beta chains, and an independent cohort replicated the association. The classifier was reported to diagnose cytomegalovirus status with high specificity and sensitivity in both the original cohort and the validation cohort. Sequencing depth was assumed to be roughly uniform across donors in the presence/absence analyses, though that assumption may not hold. A further reported finding was that TCR beta sequences accurately predicted the HLA-A and HLA-B alleles for most subjects in the first cohort. Across donors, most TCR sequences were observed very rarely, whereas some public TCRs were present in many individuals. It was suggested by the authors that the approach could potentially be generalized to other disease states and immunological phenotypes. Because counts were too low, more than 15 rarely observed V segments, including chromosome 9 orphons, were excluded from the earlier analysis of 500 to 700 of the donors. According to a later genetic analysis, donors in an Asian-associated ancestry cluster had fewer N-insertions in productive TCRs than the approximately 670-donor mean. Only TCR beta chains were sequenced in this cohort, and the absence of alpha or paired-chain data limited detectable features. The study gave a list of under 200 TCR beta chains associated with cytomegalovirus. An earlier analysis of some 560 of the donors showed that most TCR beta V segments appeared in productive rearrangements either about 90% or about 30% of the time, which broadly matched IMGT annotations. At a false discovery rate of 0.05, a later analysis linked under 20,000 TCR beta sequences to specific HLA alleles. HLA typing was unavailable for some donors at each locus, so association tests used only the typed subset. In a later analysis, HLA-associated TCR beta chains were found to be more clonally expanded and to have lower generation probabilities than equally common non-associated chains. When HLA alleles, especially DR and DQ, strongly co-occurred, attributing TCR associations to individual alleles was difficult. For the cohort, immune exposure information was limited to CMV serostatus. The sequencing pipeline was judged likely to have produced a cluster of highly shared sequence variants as a technical artifact. Linkage disequilibrium might explain the correlated functional status among segregating V segments, but an unknown experimental factor could not be excluded. A later analysis reported that several top co-occurrence clusters appeared linked to parvovirus B19, influenza, CMV and Epstein-Barr virus. According to a later analysis, TCR association rates differed among HLA loci, with DRB1 alleles showing the most associated TCRs and HLA-C alleles showing the fewest.

As for this clone: What this receptor recognizes is not known. An end of the junction does not agree with germline; a read error may underlie this.

In total, just over 650 healthy bone marrow donors made up the cohort. At the time of sampling, every cohort member was nominally healthy, though immune exposures that went unrecorded were likely present. The donor tested CMV seronegative and was one of the 352 seronegative cohort members. Every donor gave a peripheral blood sample, and the peripheral blood mononuclear cells from that sample were used for TCR beta sequencing. Genomic DNA extraction from the blood cell samples was performed with the Qiagen DNeasy Blood Extraction Kit. Libraries were prepared through the immunoSEQ multiplex PCR assay. A mixture of 60 forward primers for TCR Vbeta segments and 13 reverse primers for TCR Jbeta segments was used in the multiplex PCR. A multiplex PCR assay on genomic DNA amplified the CDR3 region of rearranged TCR beta genes. On the Illumina HiSeq System, the amplified TCR beta libraries were sequenced as 87-base-pair reads. Processing in the source paper ran as follows. A later analysis counted approximately 76 million unique TCR beta chains across the 600 to 850 repertoires, and around 12 million of these chains were shared by at least two donors. Raw reads were error-corrected and collapsed into unique sequences with a nearest-neighbor algorithm that merged closely related sequences to remove PCR and sequencing errors. To assign V, D and J gene segments, CDR3 sequences were aligned to IMGT reference sequences. Each retained sequence needed at least a six-nucleotide match to both a V gene segment and a J gene segment. Rearrangements were classified as productive when the CDR3 lacked stop codons and remained in frame with V and J, and all other rearrangements were classified as non-productive. CDR3 was defined according to IMGT convention as the region running from the second conserved V-encoded cysteine to the conserved J-encoded phenylalanine. The earlier analysis of 450 to 750 of the donors excluded any sequence lacking an unambiguous match to a single V gene segment. In an earlier analysis of 500 to 750 of the donors, V segments were called functional above 56.7% productive rearrangements and were called segregating when the between-donor standard deviation exceeded 5%. To diagnose cytomegalovirus status from the catalog of TCR beta chain sequences, a statistical classification framework was built. In a later analysis, V and J genes were assigned by comparing TCR nucleotide sequences against IMGT/GENE-DB human TR gene sequences. In a later analysis, CDR3 sequences and most-parsimonious VDJ recombination scenarios were assigned using the TCRdist pipeline. In a later analysis, each TCR beta chain was defined by its CDR3 amino acid sequence together with its V-gene family, and reads without a unique V-gene family were excluded. As a way to deal with suspected cross-contamination and a sequencing artifact, a later analysis dropped approximately 590 nucleotide sequences that were highly shared and had low generation probability. For each public chain, a later analysis derived a clonal expansion index from normalized ranks of inferred template counts within each repertoire. Generation probabilities in a later analysis came from a VDJ recombination model fitted to out-of-frame rearrangements, and those results were checked against IGoR. In a later analysis, hypergeometric tests were used to score TCR-TCR, TCR-HLA and TCR-CMV co-occurrence, with a repertoire-size bias correction applied to TCR pairs. In a later analysis, false discovery rates were estimated by permuting HLA or CMV assignments 20 times. In a later analysis, co-occurring TCRs were grouped using DBSCAN, with TCRdist sequence similarity added in when clustering inside HLA-allele-positive subsets. Repertoires with fewer than 30,000 or more than 120,000 public chains, plus five repertoires with anomalous nucleotide sharing, were excluded from co-occurrence clustering. Held by TCRdb, this immuneACCESS table contains in-frame sequences only and omits some clones. Under half of the omission traces to an unresolved V gene where checked; the cause of the rest is unknown. V, J and clone size are taken as reported in that table, and D and trimming were inferred from the DNA itself. For this sample, the table gives roughly 80,000 clones. The ten largest clones take up approximately 0.58% of the sample.

There are 11 amino acids in the CDR3, from cysteine to phenylalanine inclusive. Left in the record is the CDR3 DNA by itself, 33 bases read in frame from the first base. In the germline V gene (reference sequence), CDR1 corresponds to DFQATT and CDR2 to SNEGSKA. The receptor was isolated from a man aged 50 or older in good health and CMV-seronegative. The sample comprised PBMCs. The chain is encoded by TRBV20-1 joined to TRBJ1-5, with the D gene not clear enough to name. The CDR3 loop reads CRATIPRPQHF. The nucleotide sequence reads TGCAGGGCTACGATTCCGAGGCCCCAGCATTTT.